The clone carrying this T cell receptor beta chain has only one observation. Its matching antigen is unknown. The junction and the germline gene differ at one end; a read error may be behind it. This CDR3 has 9 amino acids. Germline CDR1 is DFQATT and CDR2 is SNEGSKA (reference sequence). Produced via immunoSEQ multiplex PCR; TCRdb's table is partial and in-frame only. The top ten hold around 7.7% of the sample, which has tens of thousands of clones, more than 70% seen once. The sample is drawn from a study of cytotoxic CD8 clonotypes in ibrutinib-treated CLL. The study, taken as a whole, reports: At ibrutinib response, clonality increased, and at progression it declined back toward baseline.

The source is a human donor with chronic lymphocytic leukemia. Source: PBMCs, taken at disease progression, from a patient treated with ibrutinib. This chain links TRBV20-1 with TRBJ1-1, with D hard to call. The CDR3 DNA reads as TGCAGTGCCCCGCCTCCGGCCCCCTTT. As protein: CSAPPPAPF.